This is a list of T cell receptor beta chains from one sample in a study of blood T cell repertoires in COVID-19. The data were produced by immunoSEQ multiplex PCR, yet TCRdb's version contains in-frame clones alone and is incomplete. The sample lists fewer than 250,000 clones, roughly 80% seen once, with 5% to 7% in the top ten. Sequenced input: peripheral blood. Source of these receptors: a woman aged 60-75 years with active or convalescent COVID-19. Each CDR3 is given with its conserved first and last residue. Expanded clones get a size class; other rows say once, few or many, or leave the size out.

J: TRBJ1-1
V: TRBV3-1/TRBV3-2
size: NA
CDR3: CASSQSRGALNTEAFF

J: TRBJ2-7
V: TRBV30
size: NA
CDR3: CASGGYEQYF

J: TRBJ1-1
V: TRBV2
size: NA
CDR3: CASLRRGNTEAFF

J: TRBJ2-7
V: TRBV25-1
size: NA
CDR3: CASSESGRFREQYF

J: TRBJ2-6
V: TRBV7-8
size: NA
CDR3: CASSLAGLGSGANVLTF

J: TRBJ1-2
V: TRBV2
size: NA
CDR3: CASSEGGQAYGYTF

J: TRBJ1-4
V: TRBV24-1
size: NA
CDR3: CATSDTRTGDEKLFF

J: TRBJ1-1
V: TRBV2
size: NA
CDR3: CASSIIQGIIPEAFF

J: TRBJ1-2
V: TRBV28
size: NA
CDR3: CASSPDDRGLVYGYTF

J: TRBJ1-2
V: TRBV29-1
size: NA
CDR3: CSVVGLQGVYSGYTF

J: TRBJ2-3
V: TRBV5-4
size: NA
CDR3: CASSWGQGEGTDTQYF

J: TRBJ1-1
V: TRBV6-5
size: NA
CDR3: CASRAGTLNTEAFF

J: TRBJ2-5
V: TRBV7-8
size: NA
CDR3: CASSLGGGQGQETQYF

J: TRBJ1-6
V: TRBV23-1
size: NA
CDR3: CASCMPGQGYSPLHF

J: TRBJ1-2
V: TRBV30
size: NA
CDR3: CAYQQELYGYTF

J: TRBJ1-5
V: TRBV19
size: NA
CDR3: CASSIRPGHQPQHF

J: TRBJ1-1
V: TRBV19
size: once
CDR3: CASSPGRSTEAFF

J: TRBJ1-5
V: TRBV19
size: NA
CDR3: CASKLTGTNQPQHF

J: TRBJ1-6
V: TRBV5-1
size: NA
CDR3: CASSSSPGQGGISPLHF

J: TRBJ2-1
V: TRBV5-1
size: NA
CDR3: CASSRGLGDEQFF

J: TRBJ2-1
V: TRBV3-1/TRBV3-2
size: NA
CDR3: CASSSGTSGDYNEQFF

J: TRBJ1-1
V: TRBV29-1
size: NA
CDR3: CSVGQGTTEAFF

J: TRBJ2-3
V: TRBV3-1/TRBV3-2
size: NA
CDR3: CASSQETGQGTQYF

J: TRBJ1-2
V: TRBV5-1
size: NA
CDR3: CASSPRVDYGYTF

J: TRBJ2-1
V: TRBV28
size: once
CDR3: CASSTLSQGSNEQFF

J: TRBJ2-1
V: TRBV5-4
size: NA
CDR3: CASSFGATYNEQFF

J: TRBJ2-3
V: TRBV7-9
size: once
CDR3: CASSLARTGKGDTQYF

J: TRBJ1-1
V: TRBV18
size: NA
CDR3: CASSPGLSTEAFF

J: TRBJ2-3
V: TRBV9
size: NA
CDR3: CASSPRISAGSTDTQYF

J: TRBJ2-2
V: TRBV15
size: NA
CDR3: CATSRDLNTGELFF

J: TRBJ2-5
V: TRBV28
size: NA
CDR3: CASSPRQGAEGETQYF

J: TRBJ1-5
V: TRBV11-2
size: NA
CDR3: CASSSYQPQHF

J: TRBJ2-7
V: TRBV21-1
size: NA
CDR3: CASSKAENGREGLRNEQYF

J: TRBJ2-5
V: TRBV25-1
size: NA
CDR3: CASSPGGRGRRETQYF

J: TRBJ2-2
V: TRBV4-1
size: NA
CDR3: CASSQPLLRQGAHTGELFF

J: TRBJ1-3
V: TRBV6-5
size: NA
CDR3: CASSRTGSGNTIYF